This record concerns one T cell receptor (beta chain) sequence. This clone's antigen is unknown. No base-level quality is on record; no much larger clone is a single base apart. Libraries came from the immunoSEQ multiplex PCR assay. What TCRdb holds here is the immuneACCESS table cut down to in-frame rearrangements. Part of the clones is not present; checked against another copy, under half of the missing clones reflect an unresolved V gene, and the others are unexplained. The sample table holds approximately 760,000 clones, of which approximately 83% were seen once. The ten largest clones take up more than 0.01% of the sample. The germline V gene encodes CDR1 LNHNV and CDR2 YYDKDF (reference sequence). V was cut back by 1 base and J by 6 bases, leaving a gap of 12 bases between them. The CDR3 numbers 14 residues from cysteine through phenylalanine. Here the CDR3 DNA is all that survives: 42 bases in frame from base 1.

The record originates from a study of shared T cell receptors in the human thymus (dated by TCRdb to 2020 to 2023). About the full investigation: The study examined how the human thymus generates shared, self-reactive T-cell receptor alpha chains.

This sample also appeared in a second study, on human thymus T cells. The second study's paper adds: Donors were immunologically healthy infants undergoing open corrective cardiac surgery for congenital heart defects in Finland. The thymus tissue came from surgical resects taken out during corrective cardiac surgery. Both the thymic and the peripheral blood repertoires appeared to show biased V and J gene segment usage. Highly overlapping thymic TCR repertoires among unrelated individuals were reported in the related research. The study described the TCR alpha and beta repertoires in fewer than 10 infant thymus samples and four matching peripheral blood samples. The infant donors were roughly 7 to 244 days old, and the cohort included roughly six males and a couple of females. Thymocytes were freed from the tissue by mechanical means and kept at -70 degrees C as pellets of about 9-30 million cells. Genomic DNA was extracted from frozen cell pellets with a QIAsymphony instrument. Using the immunoSEQ multiplex PCR assay, the TCRB and TCRAD loci were amplified from a standardized quantity of quality-controlled genomic DNA. Amplicons spanned the V(D)J region at a length sufficient to cover the CDR3 and identify V and J genes. Through the commercial immunoSEQ service, the amplicons were sequenced on an Illumina platform. Corrections for primer bias and sequencing errors followed previously described methods, while TCRAD and TCRB definitions were based on the IMGT database. Analysis of the repertoires was done with immunoSEQ Analyzer 3.0 and VDJTools and included basic statistics, V/J segment usage, diversity estimates, rarefaction and pairwise overlap. To estimate diversity, the Chao1, ChaoE, Efron-Thisted, Shannon and inverse Simpson indices were applied, and diversity was also estimated on datasets down-sampled to the smallest sample. Repertoire overlap was determined by strict matching of CDR3 nucleotide sequence, V gene and J gene, and Jaccard-based multidimensional scaling clustering was applied. On average, roughly 810,000 unique TCRB clonotypes were obtained from thymus samples, compared with 65,000 to 90,000 from blood samples.

Sequencing input: thymocytes. This receptor was identified in a girl under three years old with a congenital heart defect. Donor details come from another sample of the same person, matched by shared clones. Rearrangement joined TRBV15 to TRBJ1-1, with no confident D gene call. The DNA sequence is given as TGTGCCACCAGCAGAGGCCCACTTCCCCCTGAAGCTTTCTTT. Protein translation: CATSRGPLPPEAFF.